The clone carrying this T cell receptor (beta chain) came up many times. These data belong to a study of T cells after yellow fever vaccination. Germline CDR1 and CDR2: SGHNT and YYREEE (reference sequence). Trimming stripped 4 bases from V and 0 bases from J, with 8 bases between. This CDR3 is built from 13 residues. Study-level findings and limits: Most primary-vaccination clones recurred post-booster (more than 95% CD4, roughly 91% CD8).

Via MiXCR, TCRdb re-called the 5' RACE reads, giving one row per CDR3 protein. The sample includes 50,000 or so distinct CDR3 sequences, less than 8.5% seen only once; the top ten take 20% to 25%. The V call is TRBV5-4, the J call TRBJ2-7; D unresolved. This receptor was taken from a man between 18 and 35 years old who received the YFV17D yellow fever vaccine. This specimen was CD8+ T cells not binding an NS4B(214-222) dextramer, sorted from PBMCs, taken more than 35 days after the first yellow fever vaccination. The DNA of the CDR3 is TGTGCCAGCAGCGCGCCTTCCTCCTACGAGCAGTACTTC. This sequence encodes CASSAPSSYEQYF.